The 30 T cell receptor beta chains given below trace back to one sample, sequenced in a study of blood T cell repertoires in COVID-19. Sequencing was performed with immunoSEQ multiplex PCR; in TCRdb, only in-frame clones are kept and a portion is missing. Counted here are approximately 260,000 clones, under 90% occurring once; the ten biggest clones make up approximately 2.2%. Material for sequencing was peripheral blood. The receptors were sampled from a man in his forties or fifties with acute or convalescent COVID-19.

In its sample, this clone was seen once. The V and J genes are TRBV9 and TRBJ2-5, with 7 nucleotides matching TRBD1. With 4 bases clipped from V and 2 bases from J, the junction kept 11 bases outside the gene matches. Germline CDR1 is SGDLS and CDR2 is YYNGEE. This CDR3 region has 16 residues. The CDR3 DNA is TGTGCCAGCAGCCCGACGACAGGGACCCCTCAAGAGACCCAGTACTTC. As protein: CASSPTTGTPQETQYF.

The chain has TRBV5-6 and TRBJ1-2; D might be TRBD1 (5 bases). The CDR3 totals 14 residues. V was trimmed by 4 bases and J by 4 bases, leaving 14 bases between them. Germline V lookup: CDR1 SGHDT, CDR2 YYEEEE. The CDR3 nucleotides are TGTGCCAGCAGCATATACCAGGGTGTCTATGGCTACACCTTC. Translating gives CASSIYQGVYGYTF.

The CDR3 loop reads CASVLTRGGYFMNTEAFF. CDR3 in DNA: TGTGCTAGTGTCTTAACTCGGGGGGGCTACTTTATGAACACTGAAGCTTTCTTT. The chain uses TRBV12-5 and TRBJ1-1, with D perhaps matching TRBD1 (6 bases). Germline assignment: CDR1 LGHNT and CDR2 FRNRAP. There are 18 residues in the CDR3. V lost 7 bases and J 0 bases, leaving 24 bases between the germline ends.

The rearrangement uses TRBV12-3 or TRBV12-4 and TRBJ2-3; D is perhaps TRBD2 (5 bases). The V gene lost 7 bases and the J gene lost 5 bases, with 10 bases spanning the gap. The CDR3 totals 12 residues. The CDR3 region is CASTQSGDTQYF. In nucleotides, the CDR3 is TGTGCCAGCACCCAGAGCGGAGATACGCAGTATTTT.

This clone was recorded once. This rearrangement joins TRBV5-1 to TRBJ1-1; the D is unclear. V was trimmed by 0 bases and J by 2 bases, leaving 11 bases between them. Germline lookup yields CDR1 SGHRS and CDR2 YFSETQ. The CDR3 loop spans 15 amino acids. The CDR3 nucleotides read TGCGCCAGCAGCTTGGCCTTGGCAACAAACACTGAAGCTTTCTTT. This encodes CASSLALATNTEAFF.

The CDR3 nucleotides are TGCGCCAGCAGCCGGGGACTAGCCCCCGCCGGGGAGCTGTTTTTT. It encodes CASSRGLAPAGELFF. The rearrangement links TRBV5-1 to TRBJ2-2, with 9 nucleotides matching TRBD2. This CDR3 spans 15 amino acids. CDR1 and CDR2 (germline): SGHRS, YFSETQ. Trimming at V came to 4 bases and at J to 6 bases, leaving 7 bases not matched to a gene.

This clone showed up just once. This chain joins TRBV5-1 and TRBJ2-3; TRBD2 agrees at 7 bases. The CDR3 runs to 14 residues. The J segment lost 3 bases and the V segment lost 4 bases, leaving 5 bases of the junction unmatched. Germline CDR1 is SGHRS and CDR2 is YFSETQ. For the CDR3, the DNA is TGCGCCAGCAGCCCCCCGGGGGGAACAGATACGCAGTATTTT. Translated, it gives CASSPPGGTDTQYF.

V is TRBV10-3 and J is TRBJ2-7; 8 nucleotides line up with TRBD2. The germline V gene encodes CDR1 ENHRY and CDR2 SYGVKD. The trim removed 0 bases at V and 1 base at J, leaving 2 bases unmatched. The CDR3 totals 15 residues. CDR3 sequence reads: CAISESPGGSYEQYF. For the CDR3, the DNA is TGTGCCATCAGTGAGTCGCCGGGGGGGTCCTACGAGCAGTACTTC.

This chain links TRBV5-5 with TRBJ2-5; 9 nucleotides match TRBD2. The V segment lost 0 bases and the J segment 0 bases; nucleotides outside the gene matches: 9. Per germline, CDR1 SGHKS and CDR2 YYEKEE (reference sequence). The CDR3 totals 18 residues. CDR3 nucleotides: TGTGCCAGCAGCTTGGCCCCTTTCAGCGGGGGGTACCAAGAGACCCAGTACTTC. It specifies CASSLAPFSGGYQETQYF.

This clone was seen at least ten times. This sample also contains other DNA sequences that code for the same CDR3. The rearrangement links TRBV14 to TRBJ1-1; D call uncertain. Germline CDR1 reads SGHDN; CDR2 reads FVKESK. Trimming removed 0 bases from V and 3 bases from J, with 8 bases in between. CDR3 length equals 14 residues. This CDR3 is CASSQDRGYTEAFF. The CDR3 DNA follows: TGTGCCAGCAGCCAAGATCGAGGATACACTGAAGCTTTCTTT.

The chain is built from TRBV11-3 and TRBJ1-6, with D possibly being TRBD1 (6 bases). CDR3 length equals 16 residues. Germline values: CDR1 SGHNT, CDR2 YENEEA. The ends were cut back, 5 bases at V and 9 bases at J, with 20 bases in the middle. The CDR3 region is CASSPPRPGHFSPLHF. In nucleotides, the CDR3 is TGTGCCAGCAGCCCACCCCGGCCGGGACATTTTTCACCCCTCCACTTT.

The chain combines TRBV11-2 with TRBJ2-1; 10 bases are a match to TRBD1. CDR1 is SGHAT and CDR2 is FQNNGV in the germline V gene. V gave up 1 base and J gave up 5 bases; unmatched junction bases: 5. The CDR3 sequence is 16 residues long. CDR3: CASSLGPGTGDNEQFF. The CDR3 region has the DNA TGTGCCAGCAGCTTAGGGCCCGGGACAGGGGACAATGAGCAGTTCTTC.

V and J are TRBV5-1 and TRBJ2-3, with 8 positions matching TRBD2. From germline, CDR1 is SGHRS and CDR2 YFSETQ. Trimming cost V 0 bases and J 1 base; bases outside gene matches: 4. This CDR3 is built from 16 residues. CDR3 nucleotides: TGCGCCAGCAGCTTGGCGGGGGGGGCGCGCACAGATACGCAGTATTTT. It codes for CASSLAGGARTDTQYF.

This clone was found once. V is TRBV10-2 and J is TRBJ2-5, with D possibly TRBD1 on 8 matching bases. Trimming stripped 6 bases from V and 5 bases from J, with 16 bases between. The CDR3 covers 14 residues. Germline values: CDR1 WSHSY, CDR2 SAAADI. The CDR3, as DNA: TGCGCCAGCAGGTCTGACAGGGGAGGGGAGACCCAGTACTTC. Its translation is CASRSDRGGETQYF.

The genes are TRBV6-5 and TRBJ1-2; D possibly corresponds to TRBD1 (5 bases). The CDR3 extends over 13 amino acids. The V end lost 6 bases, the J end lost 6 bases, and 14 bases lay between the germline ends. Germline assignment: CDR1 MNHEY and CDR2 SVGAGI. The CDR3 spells CASSYPGRNGYTF. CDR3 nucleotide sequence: TGTGCCAGCAGCTACCCAGGGAGGAATGGCTACACCTTC.

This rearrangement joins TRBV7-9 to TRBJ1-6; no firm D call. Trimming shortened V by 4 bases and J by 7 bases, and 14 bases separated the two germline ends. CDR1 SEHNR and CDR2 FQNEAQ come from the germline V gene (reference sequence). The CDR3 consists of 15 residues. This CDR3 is CASSSRGRANSPLHF. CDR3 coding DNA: TGTGCCAGCAGCTCCCGGGGTCGGGCGAATTCACCCCTCCACTTT.

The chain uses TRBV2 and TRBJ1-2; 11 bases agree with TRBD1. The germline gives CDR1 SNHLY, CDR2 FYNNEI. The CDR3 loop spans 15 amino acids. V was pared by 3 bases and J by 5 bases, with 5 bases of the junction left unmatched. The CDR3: CASSDLGQGGYGYTF. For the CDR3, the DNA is TGTGCCAGCAGTGACTTGGGACAGGGGGGGTATGGCTACACCTTC.

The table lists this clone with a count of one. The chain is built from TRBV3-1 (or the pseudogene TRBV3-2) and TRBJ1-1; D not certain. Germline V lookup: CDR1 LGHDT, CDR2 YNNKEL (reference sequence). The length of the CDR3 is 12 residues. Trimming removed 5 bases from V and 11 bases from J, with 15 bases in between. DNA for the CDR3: TGTGCCAGCAGCTACGCGAACCTAGAGGCTTTCTTT. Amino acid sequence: CASSYANLEAFF.

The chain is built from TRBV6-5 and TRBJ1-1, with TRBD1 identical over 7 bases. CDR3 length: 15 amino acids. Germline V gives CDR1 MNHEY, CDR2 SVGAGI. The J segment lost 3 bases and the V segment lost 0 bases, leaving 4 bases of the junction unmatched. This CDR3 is CASSYSRQGDTEAFF. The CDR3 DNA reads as TGTGCCAGCAGTTACTCCCGACAGGGAGACACTGAAGCTTTCTTT.

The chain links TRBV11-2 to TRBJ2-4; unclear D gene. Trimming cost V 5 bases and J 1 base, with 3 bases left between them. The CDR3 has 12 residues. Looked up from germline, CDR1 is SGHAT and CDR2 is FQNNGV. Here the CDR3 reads CASSRAKNIQYF. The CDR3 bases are TGTGCCAGCAGCCGGGCCAAAAACATTCAGTACTTC.

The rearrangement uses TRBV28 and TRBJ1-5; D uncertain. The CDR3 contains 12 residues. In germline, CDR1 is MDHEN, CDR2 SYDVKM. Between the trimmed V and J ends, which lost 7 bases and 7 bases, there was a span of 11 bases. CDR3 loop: CASMVPGQPQHF. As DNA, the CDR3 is TGTGCCAGCATGGTTCCAGGACAGCCCCAGCATTTT.

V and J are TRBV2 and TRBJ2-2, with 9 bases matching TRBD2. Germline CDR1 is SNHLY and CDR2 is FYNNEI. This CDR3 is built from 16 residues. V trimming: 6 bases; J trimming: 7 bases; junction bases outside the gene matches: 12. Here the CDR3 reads CASSQEAGGLGGELFF. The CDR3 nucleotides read TGTGCCAGCAGCCAGGAGGCGGGGGGGCTCGGCGGGGAGCTGTTTTTT.

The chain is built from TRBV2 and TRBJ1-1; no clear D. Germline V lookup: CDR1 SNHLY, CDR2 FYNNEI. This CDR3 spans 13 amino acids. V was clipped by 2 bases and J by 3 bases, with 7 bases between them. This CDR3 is CASSERLYTEAFF. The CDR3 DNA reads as TGTGCCAGCAGTGAACGTCTTTACACTGAAGCTTTCTTT.

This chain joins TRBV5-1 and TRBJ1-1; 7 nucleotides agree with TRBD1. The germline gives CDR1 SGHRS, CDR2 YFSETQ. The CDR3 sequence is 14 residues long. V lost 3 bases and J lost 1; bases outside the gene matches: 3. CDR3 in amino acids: CASSWTGENTEAFF. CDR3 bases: TGCGCCAGCAGCTGGACAGGCGAGAACACTGAAGCTTTCTTT.

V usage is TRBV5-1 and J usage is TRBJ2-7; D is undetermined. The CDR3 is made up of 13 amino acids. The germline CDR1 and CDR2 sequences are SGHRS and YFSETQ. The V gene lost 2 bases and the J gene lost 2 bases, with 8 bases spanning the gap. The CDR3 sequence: CASSFGSAYEQYF. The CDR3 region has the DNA TGCGCCAGCAGCTTCGGGTCTGCCTACGAGCAGTACTTC.

The CDR3 nucleotides are TGTGCCAGCAGCCCCAGCGGGAGAGACACTGAAGCTTTCTTT. Encoded protein: CASSPSGRDTEAFF. V usage is TRBV7-9 and J usage is TRBJ1-1, with unresolved D. CDR3 length: 14 residues. From germline, CDR1 is SEHNR and CDR2 FQNEAQ (reference sequence). V lost 5 bases and J 3 bases, leaving 13 bases between the germline ends.

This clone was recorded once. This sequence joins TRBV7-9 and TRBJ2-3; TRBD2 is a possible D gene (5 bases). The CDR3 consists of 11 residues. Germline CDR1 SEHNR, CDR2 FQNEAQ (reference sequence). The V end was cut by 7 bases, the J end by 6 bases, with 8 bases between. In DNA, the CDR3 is TGTGCCAGCACCACGGGGGATACGCAGTATTTT. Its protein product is CASTTGDTQYF.

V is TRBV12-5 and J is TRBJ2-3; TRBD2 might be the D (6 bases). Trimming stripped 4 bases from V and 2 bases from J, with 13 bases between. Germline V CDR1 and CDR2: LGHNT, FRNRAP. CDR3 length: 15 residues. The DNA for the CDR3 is TGTGCTAGTGGTTCCTCCGGGACTTCCACAGATACGCAGTATTTT. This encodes CASGSSGTSTDTQYF.

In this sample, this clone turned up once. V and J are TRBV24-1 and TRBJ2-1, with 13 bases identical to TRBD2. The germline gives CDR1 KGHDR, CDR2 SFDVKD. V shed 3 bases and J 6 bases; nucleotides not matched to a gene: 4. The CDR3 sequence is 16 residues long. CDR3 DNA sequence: TGTGCCACCAGTGATCAACTAGCGGGGGGGATCAATGAGCAGTTCTTC. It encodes CATSDQLAGGINEQFF.

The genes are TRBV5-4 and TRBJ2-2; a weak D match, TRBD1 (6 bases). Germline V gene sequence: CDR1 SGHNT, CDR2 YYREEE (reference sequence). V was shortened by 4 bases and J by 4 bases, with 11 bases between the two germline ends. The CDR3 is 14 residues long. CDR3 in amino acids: CASSRQDFTGELFF. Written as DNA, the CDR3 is TGTGCCAGCAGCAGACAGGACTTCACCGGGGAGCTGTTTTTT.